This T cell receptor (beta chain) was found in a study of metastatic and nonmetastatic thyroid tumors. Across the study: For malignant and benign thyroid patients, tumor or nodule tissue and blood were the sources whose repertoires were compared. Overall study findings and caveats: Reportedly, malignant thyroid tumors had significantly higher TCR beta diversity than benign nodules, in blood and tumor.

This clone rates as medium-sized. Its antigen remains unknown. Original processing notes: A distant-metastasis classifier for papillary thyroid cancer was built using CDR3 differences across clinicopathological groups. TCRdb reassembled clones from the PCR reads with MiXCR. TCRdb assigned the V and J calls; the authors' analysis was not used. The sample consists of some 37,000 clones, less than 25% of them appearing once. Germline loops: CDR1 MNHNS, CDR2 SASEGT. Trimming shortened V by 6 bases and J by 0 bases, and 9 bases separated the two germline ends. The CDR3 is made up of 13 amino acids. Thyroid surgery was preceded by no treatment in any patient.

The chain is built from TRBV6-1 and TRBJ2-7; D may be TRBD1 (6 bases). The clonotype was recovered from a female donor with papillary thyroid cancer or a benign thyroid nodule (not recorded which). Some clones in this sample may be carry-over from other donors' samples. Sequenced input: blood. CDR3 nucleotide sequence: TGTGCCAGCAGCTGGGACAACTCCTACGAGCAGTACTTC. This translates into CASSWDNSYEQYF.